The rows below give T cell receptor beta chains drawn from one sample of a study of blood T cells in healthy people across ages. TCRdb processed the 5' RACE reads anew with MiXCR; each CDR3 protein has one entry. This sample yields about 1.4 million distinct CDR3 sequences, of which approximately 59% are seen a single time; approximately 7% belongs to the top ten. Sequencing was carried out using blood. The receptors derive from a man younger than 30 in good health. Both conserved end residues are part of each CDR3. D genes are given only for firm matches. Clone size is stated in some rows and not others, as once, few, many or a class when expanded.

v_gene: TRBV28
abundance: few
d_gene: TRBD1
j_gene: TRBJ2-7
CDR3nt: TGTGCCAGCAGTCCGCAGGGGGCACACGAGCAGTACTTC
CDR3aa: CASSPQGAHEQYF

v_gene: TRBV12-3/TRBV12-4
abundance: .
d_gene: .
j_gene: TRBJ2-3
CDR3nt: TGTGCCAGCAGTTTCATCTCTAGGGGCACAGATACGCAGTATTTT
CDR3aa: CASSFISRGTDTQYF

v_gene: TRBV10-3
abundance: .
d_gene: TRBD1
j_gene: TRBJ1-2
CDR3nt: TGTGCCATCAGGGAGACAGGGAATAACTATGGCTACACCTTC
CDR3aa: CAIRETGNNYGYTF

v_gene: TRBV6-5
abundance: few
d_gene: .
j_gene: TRBJ1-5
CDR3nt: TGTGCCAGCAGTTACTCGATGGCAACGAGTAATAATCAGCCCCAGCATTTT
CDR3aa: CASSYSMATSNNQPQHF

v_gene: TRBV20-1
abundance: .
d_gene: .
j_gene: TRBJ2-1
CDR3nt: TGCAGTGCTAGAGTGGGCCACGGCCTCGGGGAAGAGACCCAGTTCTTC
CDR3aa: CSARVGHGLGEETQFF

v_gene: TRBV28
abundance: .
d_gene: .
j_gene: TRBJ2-3
CDR3nt: TGTGCCAGCAGAAAACAGGGGAGGCATACGCAGTATTTT
CDR3aa: CASRKQGRHTQYF

v_gene: TRBV12-5
abundance: .
d_gene: .
j_gene: TRBJ2-1
CDR3nt: TGTGCTAGTGGTTTGGTAAGCAGCTACAATGAGCAGTTCTTC
CDR3aa: CASGLVSSYNEQFF

v_gene: TRBV6-6
abundance: few
d_gene: .
j_gene: TRBJ2-1
CDR3nt: TGTGCCAGCAGTTTAGGAGGGAAGCAGTTCTTC
CDR3aa: CASSLGGKQFF

v_gene: TRBV28
abundance: few
d_gene: .
j_gene: TRBJ2-7
CDR3nt: TGTGCCAGCAGTTACCGGGACAACCCCGGGGAGCAGTACTTC
CDR3aa: CASSYRDNPGEQYF

v_gene: TRBV28
abundance: .
d_gene: .
j_gene: TRBJ2-1
CDR3nt: TGTGCCACCCGCGGGGAACTAGTATTCGGTGAGCAGTTCTTC
CDR3aa: CATRGELVFGEQFF

v_gene: TRBV18
abundance: .
d_gene: TRBD1
j_gene: TRBJ2-7
CDR3nt: TGTGCCAGCTCACCCAGATTGACAGGGGGAGGCGAGCAGTACTTC
CDR3aa: CASSPRLTGGGEQYF

v_gene: TRBV6-6
abundance: .
d_gene: TRBD2
j_gene: TRBJ2-1
CDR3nt: TGTGCCAGCAGTTTAGCGGGGGGGCTCCACAATGAGCAGTTCTTC
CDR3aa: CASSLAGGLHNEQFF

v_gene: TRBV29-1
abundance: once
d_gene: TRBD1
j_gene: TRBJ1-2
CDR3nt: TGCAGCGTGTTGACAGGGCCCTTCCTTTATGGCTACACCTTC
CDR3aa: CSVLTGPFLYGYTF

v_gene: TRBV7-9
abundance: few
d_gene: TRBD1
j_gene: TRBJ2-7
CDR3nt: TGTGCCAGCATGAAATCCGGGACAGCCTTCTACGAGCAGTACTTC
CDR3aa: CASMKSGTAFYEQYF

v_gene: TRBV28
abundance: once
d_gene: TRBD2
j_gene: TRBJ2-5
CDR3nt: TGTGCCAGCAGTCCCTTAGCGGGGGCGAACCAAGAGACCCAGTACTTC
CDR3aa: CASSPLAGANQETQYF

v_gene: TRBV10-3
abundance: few
d_gene: .
j_gene: TRBJ2-7
CDR3nt: TGTGCCATCGGCCCTAGGTACGAGCAGTACTTC
CDR3aa: CAIGPRYEQYF

v_gene: TRBV6-5
abundance: .
d_gene: .
j_gene: TRBJ2-1
CDR3nt: TGTGCCAGCAGAGAGTCCGGGACCTCAAACAATGAGCAGTTCTTC
CDR3aa: CASRESGTSNNEQFF

v_gene: TRBV7-9
abundance: .
d_gene: TRBD1
j_gene: TRBJ1-1
CDR3nt: TGTGCCAGCAGCTTTATATCCGACAGGGGGCCTGAAGCTTTCTTT
CDR3aa: CASSFISDRGPEAFF

v_gene: TRBV15
abundance: .
d_gene: TRBD2
j_gene: TRBJ2-1
CDR3nt: TGTGCCACCACCTCCGGACTAGCTATCGACAATGAGCAGTTCTTC
CDR3aa: CATTSGLAIDNEQFF

v_gene: TRBV11-2
abundance: .
d_gene: TRBD1
j_gene: TRBJ2-7
CDR3nt: TGTGCCAGCAGCTTAGATCTGACAGGGTTTCGCTACGAGCAGTACTTC
CDR3aa: CASSLDLTGFRYEQYF

v_gene: TRBV10-3
abundance: .
d_gene: .
j_gene: TRBJ2-3
CDR3nt: TGTGCCACCATTCCTGACAGCACAGATGCGCAGTATTTT
CDR3aa: CATIPDSTDAQYF

v_gene: TRBV7-9
abundance: .
d_gene: TRBD2
j_gene: TRBJ2-1
CDR3nt: TGTGCCAGCAGCCCGGGACTAGCGGGATGGTCTGAGCAGTTCTTC
CDR3aa: CASSPGLAGWSEQFF

v_gene: TRBV7-8
abundance: few
d_gene: .
j_gene: TRBJ2-1
CDR3nt: TGTGCCAGCAGCTCCCAGCGGGTCTCCTACAATGAGCAGTTCTTC
CDR3aa: CASSSQRVSYNEQFF

v_gene: TRBV6-6
abundance: .
d_gene: .
j_gene: TRBJ1-1
CDR3nt: TGTGCCAGCAGTCAATACAGGGAGGACACTGAAGCTTTCTTT
CDR3aa: CASSQYREDTEAFF

v_gene: TRBV6-5
abundance: .
d_gene: TRBD1
j_gene: TRBJ2-7
CDR3nt: TGTGCCAGCGGACAGGGTTTATCCCACGAGCAGTACTTC
CDR3aa: CASGQGLSHEQYF

v_gene: TRBV3-1
abundance: .
d_gene: .
j_gene: TRBJ2-1
CDR3nt: TGTGCCAGCAGCCAAGGACTTCGTGGGAGACATCGGAATGAGCAGTTCTTC
CDR3aa: CASSQGLRGRHRNEQFF

v_gene: TRBV11-2
abundance: .
d_gene: .
j_gene: TRBJ2-7
CDR3nt: TGTGCCAGCAGCCCGACCGGGATTCACCTCGAGCAGTACTTC
CDR3aa: CASSPTGIHLEQYF

v_gene: TRBV20-1
abundance: .
d_gene: .
j_gene: TRBJ2-1
CDR3nt: TGCAGTGCTAGAGGTGACGGCCACAATGAGCAGTTCTTC
CDR3aa: CSARGDGHNEQFF

v_gene: TRBV6-4
abundance: once
d_gene: TRBD1
j_gene: TRBJ2-1
CDR3nt: TGTGCCAGCAGTGCGGCAGGGGGTCGGAACAATGAGCAGTTCTTC
CDR3aa: CASSAAGGRNNEQFF

v_gene: TRBV15
abundance: .
d_gene: TRBD1
j_gene: TRBJ2-7
CDR3nt: TGTGCCACCAGCAGAGACCGGGACAGGGCTTACGAGCAGTACTTC
CDR3aa: CATSRDRDRAYEQYF

v_gene: TRBV7-2
abundance: .
d_gene: TRBD1
j_gene: TRBJ2-3
CDR3nt: TGTGCCAGCAGCAGACAGGGTTTGGATACGCAGTATTTT
CDR3aa: CASSRQGLDTQYF

v_gene: TRBV29-1
abundance: few
d_gene: .
j_gene: TRBJ2-7
CDR3nt: TGCAGCGTTGAAGCACCCGGGGGAGGTGAAACCTACGAGCAGTACTTC
CDR3aa: CSVEAPGGGETYEQYF

v_gene: TRBV11-2
abundance: .
d_gene: .
j_gene: TRBJ1-1
CDR3nt: TGTGCCAGCAGCCCATCGGTAGGGACTGAAGCTTTCTTT
CDR3aa: CASSPSVGTEAFF

v_gene: TRBV15
abundance: .
d_gene: .
j_gene: TRBJ2-5
CDR3nt: TGTGCCACCAGCAGACAGCTCGATCTCCAAGAGACCCAGTACTTC
CDR3aa: CATSRQLDLQETQYF

v_gene: TRBV20-1
abundance: .
d_gene: TRBD2
j_gene: TRBJ2-5
CDR3nt: TGCAGTGCCCGGGACTACCGCAGGGAGACCCAGTACTTC
CDR3aa: CSARDYRRETQYF

v_gene: TRBV20-1
abundance: .
d_gene: TRBD2
j_gene: TRBJ2-7
CDR3nt: TGCAGTGCCATCCCTTATCCGAAATCTAGCGGGAGTCCCCTGTACGAGCAGTACTTC
CDR3aa: CSAIPYPKSSGSPLYEQYF

v_gene: TRBV10-2
abundance: once
d_gene: .
j_gene: TRBJ1-5
CDR3nt: TGCGCCAGCAGTGAGTACAGGGCCGGGGAAGAGCCCCAGCATTTT
CDR3aa: CASSEYRAGEEPQHF

v_gene: TRBV6-1
abundance: few
d_gene: TRBD1
j_gene: TRBJ2-1
CDR3nt: TGTGCCAGCAGCGGGACAGCCTACAATGAGCAGTTCTTC
CDR3aa: CASSGTAYNEQFF

v_gene: TRBV4-1
abundance: .
d_gene: TRBD1
j_gene: TRBJ1-5
CDR3nt: TGCGCCAGCAGCCAGAAGGACCGGACAGGGGGCTTTCAGCCCCAGCATTTT
CDR3aa: CASSQKDRTGGFQPQHF

v_gene: TRBV20-1
abundance: once
d_gene: .
j_gene: TRBJ2-5
CDR3nt: TGCAGTGCTAAGGGGGACCTCGGGGTAGAGACCCAGTACTTC
CDR3aa: CSAKGDLGVETQYF

v_gene: TRBV12-3/TRBV12-4
abundance: few
d_gene: TRBD2
j_gene: TRBJ2-5
CDR3nt: TGTGCCAGCAGTCTAGCGGGGGGGCTTCAGACCCAGTACTTC
CDR3aa: CASSLAGGLQTQYF

v_gene: TRBV25-1
abundance: few
d_gene: .
j_gene: TRBJ1-4
CDR3nt: TGTGCCAGCAGTTGGGACACAAATGAAAAACTGTTTTTT
CDR3aa: CASSWDTNEKLFF

v_gene: TRBV2
abundance: .
d_gene: TRBD1
j_gene: TRBJ2-7
CDR3nt: TGTGCCAGCAGGACAACCAACCGGGACAGAAAGGCCTACGAGCAGTACTTC
CDR3aa: CASRTTNRDRKAYEQYF

v_gene: TRBV28
abundance: .
d_gene: TRBD2
j_gene: TRBJ2-7
CDR3nt: TGTGCCAGCAGTGAGCGGGGGGGAGCCTACGAGCAGTACTTC
CDR3aa: CASSERGGAYEQYF

v_gene: TRBV7-2
abundance: .
d_gene: .
j_gene: TRBJ2-3
CDR3nt: TGTGCCAGCAGCACCAGACGGGCGGATACGCAGTATTTT
CDR3aa: CASSTRRADTQYF

v_gene: TRBV11-2
abundance: .
d_gene: TRBD2
j_gene: TRBJ2-7
CDR3nt: TGTGCCAGCAGCTCTTACGGACTAGTTGGCGAGCAGTACTTC
CDR3aa: CASSSYGLVGEQYF

v_gene: TRBV27
abundance: .
d_gene: TRBD1
j_gene: TRBJ2-3
CDR3nt: TGTGCCAGCAGACCCGGGACAGGGTACACAGGTACGCAGTATTTT
CDR3aa: CASRPGTGYTGTQYF